The entry below gives a single T cell receptor beta chain sequence along with its context. Antigen: not known. The V end lost 2 bases, the J end lost 4 bases, and 22 bases lay between the germline ends. The CDR3 spans 18 residues. CDR1 MNHEY and CDR2 SVGEGT come from the germline V gene. The record originates from a study of T-cell memory formation after mild COVID-19. Study-wide context: TCR clusters largely stayed donor specific. Study-wide results and caveats: The authors did not confirm SARS-CoV-2 specificity of second-wave clones peaking day 37. Contracting clones from day 15 to 85 had balanced CD4/CD8; later expanders favoured CD4+.

One entry per CDR3 protein results from TCRdb running MiXCR on the 5' RACE reads. The sample comprises about 560,000 distinct CDR3 sequences, about 20% of which are singletons, and around 9.2% rests with the top ten. V usage is TRBV6-2 or TRBV6-3 and J usage is TRBJ2-3; a possible D gene is TRBD1 (5 bases). This clonotype was obtained from an adult woman who had mild COVID-19 (a few samples of this study predate the infection). Cell type and time point are not known. Specimen: PBMCs or a T cell subset sorted from them (not recorded which). The CDR3 loop reads CASSYPDTQGRYADTQYF. DNA of the CDR3: TGTGCCAGCAGTTACCCTGATACCCAGGGCCGGTACGCAGATACGCAGTATTTT.